This TCR beta chain was retrieved from a study of shared clonotypes between healthy human individuals. The method was immunoSEQ multiplex PCR; TCRdb's version includes in-frame clones alone and lacks a portion of them. The sample holds 2 million to 2.5 million clones, 80% to 95% seen once. The germline gives CDR1 SNHLY, CDR2 FYNNEI. The CDR3 runs 17 residues. Trimming took 3 bases from V and 5 from J; bases not matched to a gene: 12. The gene calls are TRBV2 and TRBJ2-5; TRBD2 matches 10 bases. Sequenced material: naive CD4+ T cells from PBMCs. Subset reported: CD45RA+ positively selected. This receptor was identified in a man between 18 and 35 years old in good health. Some clones in this sample may be carry-over from other donors' samples. CDR3 loop: CASSDLSLAGVGETQYF. The CDR3 nucleotides read TGTGCCAGCAGTGATTTGAGCCTAGCGGGAGTAGGGGAGACCCAGTACTTC.